Listed below are T cell receptor beta chains from one sample, sequenced in a study of vaccination effects on CD4 cells after COVID-19. Some clones are missing from TCRdb's copy, which holds only in-frame ones; the method was immunoSEQ multiplex PCR. The profile shows 14,000 or so clones, 60% to 85% of them singletons. No antigen has been assigned to these receptors. Specimen: CD4+ T cells from PBMCs cultured with SARS-CoV-2 spike peptides, collected after COVID-19 vaccination. The receptor set was obtained from a human donor who had a prior SARS-CoV-2 infection. Both conserved end residues are part of each CDR3. A D gene is named only where the DNA matches it firmly. Size tells how often a clone was seen (once, few, many) or the class of an expanded clone, and some rows leave it out.

TRBV1	-	-	TRBJ2-3	CTSSQAPGLVFRDTQYF	TGCACCAGCAGCCAGGCTCCGGGACTAGTCTTTCGGGATACGCAGTATTTT
TRBV5-8	-	-	TRBJ2-7	CASSLAAHSYEQYF	TGTGCCAGCAGCTTGGCGGCACACTCCTACGAGCAGTACTTC
TRBV4-2	TRBD2	few	TRBJ2-7	CASSQEAALTSVSYEQYF	TGTGCCAGCAGCCAAGAGGCAGCCCTGACTAGCGTATCCTACGAGCAGTACTTC
TRBV6-2/TRBV6-3	TRBD2	few	TRBJ2-2	CASSYSSSGSRPNTGELFF	TGTGCCAGCAGTTACTCGTCTAGCGGGAGCCGTCCAAACACCGGGGAGCTGTTTTTT
TRBV7-9	-	-	TRBJ2-3	CASREIGASTDTQYF	TGTGCCAGCAGAGAGATTGGAGCTAGCACAGATACGCAGTATTTT
TRBV7-9	-	few	TRBJ1-2	CASSFPQGGYTF	TGTGCCAGCAGCTTTCCTCAGGGCGGCTACACCTTC
TRBV30	-	-	TRBJ2-3	CAWSVRRGTQYF	TGTGCCTGGAGTGTACGACGGGGGACGCAGTATTTT
TRBV5-6	TRBD1	-	TRBJ2-5	CASTSGTGLFGETQYF	TGTGCCAGCACCTCAGGGACAGGGCTATTTGGAGAGACCCAGTACTTC
TRBV4-2	-	-	TRBJ1-1	CASSQDGRMNTEAFF	TGTGCCAGCAGCCAAGATGGAAGAATGAACACTGAAGCTTTCTTT
TRBV7-2	-	-	TRBJ2-1	CASSLFGRMDEQFF	TGTGCCAGCAGCTTATTCGGGAGAATGGATGAGCAGTTCTTC
TRBV11-3	-	-	TRBJ2-1	CASSLSPVADNEQFF	TGTGCCAGCAGCTTATCCCCGGTCGCTGACAATGAGCAGTTCTTC
TRBV10-3	-	-	TRBJ1-6	CAISERSDSPLHF	TGTGCCATCAGTGAGCGCTCGGATTCACCCCTCCACTTT
TRBV4-2	-	-	TRBJ1-5	CASSHGPIQPQHF	TGTGCCAGCAGCCATGGACCTATTCAGCCCCAGCATTTT
TRBV9	-	-	TRBJ2-5	CASSVGGNQETQYF	TGTGCCAGCAGCGTAGGGGGGAACCAAGAGACCCAGTACTTC
TRBV12-3/TRBV12-4	-	-	TRBJ2-5	CASRYRERETQYF	TGTGCCAGCAGGTACAGGGAGCGAGAGACCCAGTACTTC